This section outlines one T cell receptor beta chain sequence together with its context. Its antigen remains unidentified. The sample has other DNA sequences that encode this CDR3 too. Primers included in the PCR were 60 Vbeta and 13 Jbeta primers. Sequencing was performed with immunoSEQ multiplex PCR; in TCRdb, only in-frame clones are kept and a portion is missing. The sample has 50,000 or so clones, around 80% seen once. This entry is derived from a study of cytomegalovirus exposure and HLA in healthy donors. The CDR3 is 12 amino acids. CDR1 is MDHEN, CDR2 SYDVKM, per germline. The V end was cut by 4 bases, the J end by 13 bases, with 11 bases between. Points from the study as a whole: Excluded: some indistinguishable V segments such as TRBV6-2 and TRBV6-3.

Sequenced input: PBMCs. The rearrangement links TRBV28 to TRBJ1-6; possible D gene TRBD1, 5 bases. The receptor's source is a boy younger than 18 in good health and CMV-seropositive. CDR3 protein: CASSWTTQPLHF. The DNA of the CDR3 is TGTGCCAGCAGTTGGACAACCCAGCCCCTCCACTTT.